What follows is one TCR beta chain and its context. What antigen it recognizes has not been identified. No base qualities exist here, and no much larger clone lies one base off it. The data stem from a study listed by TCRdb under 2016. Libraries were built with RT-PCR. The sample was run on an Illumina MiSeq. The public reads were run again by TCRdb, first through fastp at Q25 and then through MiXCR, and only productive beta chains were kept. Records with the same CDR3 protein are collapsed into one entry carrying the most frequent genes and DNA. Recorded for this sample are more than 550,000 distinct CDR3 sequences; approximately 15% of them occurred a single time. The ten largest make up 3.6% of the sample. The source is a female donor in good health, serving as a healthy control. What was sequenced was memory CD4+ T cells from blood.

This receptor has the CDR3 CASTRDRGGQETQYF. The DNA sequence is TGTGCCAGCACGAGGGACAGGGGGGGCCAAGAGACCCAGTACTTC. Here the chain combines TRBV11-2 and TRBJ2-5, and TRBD1 matches 11 of the central bases. The cysteine opens and the phenylalanine closes a CDR3 of 15 amino acids. The only DNA kept is the CDR3, 45 bases in frame from the first base. The CDR1 and CDR2 encoded by the germline V gene are SGHAT and FQNNGV. The V end gives up 7 bases and the J end 1 base, leaving 5 bases in the junction not matched to a gene.